Included here is one T cell receptor (beta chain) sequence, with context. These data belong to a study of siplizumab effects on memory and regulatory T cells. Produced via immunoSEQ multiplex PCR; TCRdb's table is partial and in-frame only. The table has about 94,000 clones, 94% seen once. CDR1 and CDR2 from the germline V gene are SGHRS and YFSETQ. V lost 4 bases, J lost 5 bases, and 24 bases lay in between. The CDR3 has 17 amino acids. Sequenced input: non-Treg CD4+ T cells sorted from blood. The clonotype comes from a human donor in good health. The chain uses TRBV5-1 and TRBJ2-5; D assignment may be TRBD1 or TRBD2 (6 bases each). The CDR3 protein is CASSRGQLGGTGETQYF. The CDR3 DNA sequence: TGCGCCAGCAGCCGGGGTCAGCTGGGGGGCACCGGGGAGACCCAGTACTTC. Looking up the rest from reference TRBV5-1 and TRBJ2-5 gives the full variable domain: KAGVTQTPRYLIKTRGQQVTLSCSPISGHRSVSWYQQTPGQGLQFLFEYFSETQRNKGNFPGRFSGRQFSNSRSEMNVSTLELGDSALYLCASSRGQLGGTGETQYFGPGTRLLVL.